These 8 T cell receptor beta chains were all obtained from the same sample, sequenced in a study of T cell responses to AZD1222 COVID-19 vaccine listed by TCRdb under 2021. The protocol used for the library was the immunoSEQ multiplex PCR assay. Held by TCRdb, this immuneACCESS table contains in-frame sequences only and omits some clones. Under half of the omission traces to an unresolved V gene where checked; the cause of the rest is unknown. A total of about 140,000 clones appear in this sample, about nine tenths of them only once. About 3.5% of the sample lies in the top ten. The time point label of this sample denotes: baseline before first vaccination. Sequenced here: peripheral blood, sampled on day 0 of AZD1222 vaccination. The source is an adult in good health.

The V gene is TRBV7-2, the J gene TRBJ1-4; D gene unclear. Trimming took off 2 bases at V and 4 bases at J, with 5 bases between the two ends. CDR1 and CDR2 (germline): SGHTA, FQGNSA. The CDR3 is made up of 13 amino acids. In DNA form, the CDR3 reads TGTGCCAGCAGCTTAACCTATAATGAAAAACTGTTTTTT. Translated, it gives CASSLTYNEKLFF.

The chain uses TRBV6-5 and TRBJ2-7; D possibly corresponds to TRBD2 (7 bases). There are 15 residues in the CDR3. In germline, CDR1 is MNHEY, CDR2 SVGAGI. Trimming pared 5 bases from V and 1 base from J, leaving 15 bases between. The CDR3 DNA is TGTGCCAGCAGTCCCCGAGGGGGGGGTTCCTACGAGCAGTACTTC. It encodes CASSPRGGGSYEQYF.

The chain uses TRBV27 and TRBJ1-2; no reliable D call. Trimming removed 5 bases at V and 4 bases at J, with 17 bases between. The CDR3 spans 15 residues. Germline V lookup: CDR1 MNHEY, CDR2 SMNVEV (reference sequence). CDR3 DNA: TGTGCCAGCAGTCTTCGCACCGGGTCCTTCTATGGCTACACCTTC. This codes for CASSLRTGSFYGYTF.

Regarding this clone: The sample has other DNA sequences that encode this CDR3 too. This chain links TRBV4-1 with TRBJ2-7; unclear D gene. This CDR3 comprises 15 residues. Trimming left V 0 bases short and J 3 bases short, with 12 bases between. The germline V gene has CDR1 MGHRA and CDR2 YSYEKL. CDR3 protein: CASSQDSGNRYEQYF. The CDR3 DNA reads as TGCGCCAGCAGCCAAGATAGTGGGAATCGCTACGAGCAGTACTTC.

The chain employs TRBV5-4 and TRBJ2-3; the match to TRBD2 covers 7 bases. The ends lost 5 bases at V and 4 bases at J; junction bases unmatched: 7. The germline CDR1 and CDR2 sequences are SGHNT and YYREEE (reference sequence). This CDR3 has 14 residues. CDR3 region: CASRAAGEPDTQYF. CDR3 DNA sequence: TGTGCCAGCAGGGCCGCGGGGGAACCAGATACGCAGTATTTT. The full variable domain, in which reference TRBV5-4 and TRBJ2-3 provide the parts outside the CDR3, is ETGVTQSPTHLIKTRGQQVTLRCSSQSGHNTVSWYQQALGQGPQFIFQYYREEENGRGNFPPRFSGLQFPNYSSELNVNALELDDSALYLCASRAAGEPDTQYFGPGTRLTVL.

This chain uses TRBV7-6 with TRBJ2-3, with TRBD2 matching over 8 bases. Germline CDR1 and CDR2: SGHVS and FNYEAQ. The CDR3 is 16 residues long. The V gene end was trimmed by 1 base and the J gene end by 4 bases; junction bases not matched to a gene: 7. CDR3 nucleotides: TGTGCCAGCAGCTTAGGACTAGCGAGGAGCGCAGATACGCAGTATTTT. Translating it yields CASSLGLARSADTQYF.

V usage is TRBV5-1 and J usage is TRBJ2-1; 8 bases map to TRBD1. Germline loops: CDR1 SGHRS, CDR2 YFSETQ. With 4 bases clipped from V and 6 bases from J, the junction kept 9 bases outside the gene matches. The CDR3 covers 15 residues. The CDR3 DNA reads TGCGCCAGCAGCATGACAGGGGTGGGCTCCAATGAGCAGTTCTTC. It encodes CASSMTGVGSNEQFF.

This clone was found a few times. The chain recombines TRBV6-5 with TRBJ2-1, with a possible D match to TRBD1 (6 bases). This CDR3 has 13 amino acids. Germline V lookup: CDR1 MNHEY, CDR2 SVGAGI. Trimming stripped 6 bases from V and 0 bases from J, with 6 bases between. The CDR3 DNA reads as TGTGCCAGCAGACAGGGCTCCTACAATGAGCAGTTCTTC. Encoded protein: CASRQGSYNEQFF.